This TCR beta chain was identified in a study of vaccination effects on CD4 cells after COVID-19. Study overall: As their vaccination, participants received two doses of either BNT162b2 or mRNA-1273. Findings and caveats of the study: Recruitment yielded few convalescent patients, and the study had no early post-infection timepoints.

Per the germline V gene, CDR1 is LGHDT and CDR2 is YNNKEL (reference sequence). The CDR3 spans 15 residues. J gave up 10 bases and V 5 bases, and 14 bases lay outside the gene matches. In the case of this clone: Its target is not known.

Ahead of sequencing, the ViraFEST assay grew antigen-specific CD4+ T cells using viral peptide pools. Culture lasted about 10 days before CD4+ T cell isolation. Neither prior SARS-CoV-2 infection nor positive nucleocapsid antibodies were present in the vaccine recipients. With approximately 9.2 ug/ml peptides and roughly 11 IU/ml IL-2, 2 million or so PBMC per well were cultured. Cells had half their medium changed to IL-2 medium on days 3 and 7. Sequenced by immunoSEQ multiplex PCR; TCRdb stores in-frame clones only, minus some. This sample has approximately 44,000 clones, with around 68% found just once.

Here the sequenced sample was CD4+ T cells from PBMCs cultured with HCoV-OC43 spike peptides, taken before COVID-19 vaccination. Subset here: HCoV-OC43 spike overlapping peptide pool stimulation. This TCR came from a human donor who received a COVID-19 vaccine. The rearrangement uses TRBV3-1 (or the pseudogene TRBV3-2) and TRBJ2-5; the match to TRBD2 covers 9 bases. CDR3 protein: CASSLGGGAFEDQYF. The CDR3 DNA reads TGTGCCAGCAGCTTAGGCGGGGGGGCCTTTGAAGACCAGTACTTC.